The rows below give T cell receptor beta chains drawn from one sample of a study of T cell responses to AZD1222 COVID-19 vaccine. The table came from immunoSEQ multiplex PCR; TCRdb's copy has only in-frame clones and leaves some out. The sample gives roughly 140,000 clones, under 95% of which show up once; around 5.5% is in the top ten. This material consisted of peripheral blood, taken on day 0 of AZD1222 vaccination. These receptors originate from an adult in good health. Both conserved end residues are part of each CDR3. Each record gives: J gene, D gene, V gene, clone size, CDR3 protein, CDR3 DNA. D genes are given only for firm matches. Part of the rows lack a size; the others show once, few, many or a class for expanded clones.

TRBJ1-5 | . | TRBV16 | . | CASSQLSNQPQHF | TGTGCCAGCAGCCAATTAAGCAATCAGCCCCAGCATTTT
TRBJ1-6 | . | TRBV10-3 | once | CAIRGERGSSYNSPLHF | TGTGCCATTCGGGGAGAAAGAGGGAGCTCCTATAATTCACCCCTCCACTTT
TRBJ1-1 | . | TRBV29-1 | . | CSVGRGGRPTEAFF | TGCAGCGTCGGGAGGGGGGGGCGGCCGACTGAAGCTTTCTTT
TRBJ1-1 | TRBD1 | TRBV7-6 | . | CASSEGQGDTEAFF | TGTGCCAGCAGCGAGGGACAGGGGGACACTGAAGCTTTCTTT
TRBJ1-1 | . | TRBV18 | once | CASSPQRNTEAFF | TGTGCCAGCTCACCACAGAGGAACACTGAAGCTTTCTTT
TRBJ1-1 | . | TRBV29-1 | . | CSVVRAKNTEAFF | TGCAGCGTTGTAAGAGCGAAGAACACTGAAGCTTTCTTT
TRBJ1-2 | TRBD1 | TRBV3-1/TRBV3-2 | . | CASSHDRAGLNYGYTF | TGTGCCAGCAGCCATGACAGGGCTGGGCTAAACTATGGCTACACCTTC
TRBJ2-1 | . | TRBV4-3 | . | CASSQVQGYNEQFF | TGCGCCAGCAGCCAAGTACAGGGCTACAATGAGCAGTTCTTC
TRBJ1-5 | . | TRBV12-3/TRBV12-4 | few | CASSLIEGQPQHF | TGTGCCAGCAGTTTGATTGAGGGTCAGCCCCAGCATTTT
TRBJ1-2 | . | TRBV7-2 | . | CASSLVVQEIGYGYTF | TGTGCCAGCAGCTTAGTTGTTCAGGAAATCGGGTATGGCTACACCTTC
TRBJ2-7 | TRBD2 | TRBV15 | . | CATSPRAGRASEQYF | TGTGCCACCAGCCCGAGAGCCGGGAGGGCCAGCGAGCAGTACTTC
TRBJ1-2 | . | TRBV6-5 | . | CASSYSAPIYYGYTF | TGTGCCAGCAGTTACTCGGCACCAATATACTATGGCTACACCTTC
TRBJ1-2 | TRBD1 | TRBV3-1/TRBV3-2 | . | CASSPQGAGGYTF | TGTGCCAGCAGCCCGCAGGGGGCGGGAGGCTACACCTTC
TRBJ2-3 | TRBD2 | TRBV7-3 | once | CASSLASGSTDTQYF | TGTGCCAGCAGCTTGGCTAGCGGTAGCACAGATACGCAGTATTTT
TRBJ1-2 | TRBD1 | TRBV28 | . | CASSLQGANGYTF | TGTGCCAGCAGTTTACAGGGGGCGAATGGCTACACCTTC
TRBJ2-1 | TRBD1 | TRBV6-2/TRBV6-3 | . | CASSLIQGARDEQFF | TGTGCCAGCAGTTTAATCCAGGGGGCTCGCGATGAGCAGTTCTTC
TRBJ2-5 | TRBD2 | TRBV5-4 | . | CASSQREQETQYF | TGTGCCAGCAGCCAGCGGGAACAAGAGACCCAGTACTTC
TRBJ2-6 | TRBD1 | TRBV19 | few | CASSVTGGSGANVLTF | TGTGCCAGTAGTGTGACAGGGGGCTCTGGGGCCAACGTCCTGACTTTC
TRBJ2-1 | . | TRBV4-3 | . | CASSQDLARSNEQFF | TGCGCCAGCAGCCAAGATCTTGCTAGAAGCAATGAGCAGTTCTTC
TRBJ2-1 | . | TRBV15 | . | CATSRDRLGNEQFF | TGTGCCACCAGCAGAGACAGGTTGGGCAATGAGCAGTTCTTC
TRBJ2-3 | TRBD2 | TRBV6-2/TRBV6-3 | . | CASSYPSGGPNSGLGTDTQYF | TGTGCCAGCAGTTACCCCAGCGGGGGGCCTAATTCGGGGCTAGGCACAGATACGCAGTATTTT
TRBJ1-3 | . | TRBV2 | . | CASSGPRDPGNTIYF | TGTGCCAGCAGTGGCCCCCGGGACCCTGGAAACACCATATATTTT
TRBJ1-6 | . | TRBV7-9 | . | CASSLAGQGRSPLHF | TGTGCCAGCAGCTTAGCGGGACAAGGACGTTCACCCCTCCACTTT
TRBJ2-1 | . | TRBV9 | . | CASSLGDRPDEQFF | TGTGCCAGCAGCTTGGGGGACCGTCCGGATGAGCAGTTCTTC
TRBJ1-2 | . | TRBV7-9 | . | CASSLGRSVYGYTF | TGTGCCAGCAGCTTAGGGCGGAGCGTCTATGGCTACACCTTC
TRBJ1-1 | . | TRBV4-1 | . | CASSTDPNTEAFF | TGCGCCAGCAGCACGGACCCGAACACTGAAGCTTTCTTT
TRBJ2-1 | . | TRBV3-1/TRBV3-2 | . | CASSQVRGGPKGDEQFF | TGTGCCAGCAGCCAAGTGCGCGGGGGCCCAAAGGGCGATGAGCAGTTCTTC
TRBJ1-1 | . | TRBV6-2/TRBV6-3 | once | CASSYRQTQGDTEAFF | TGTGCCAGCAGTTACCGGCAGACCCAAGGGGACACTGAAGCTTTCTTT
TRBJ1-1 | TRBD1 | TRBV19 | . | CASKTGGDNTEAFF | TGTGCCAGTAAGACAGGGGGCGATAACACTGAAGCTTTCTTT
TRBJ1-2 | TRBD1 | TRBV28 | . | CASSLRQGNGHTF | TGTGCCAGCAGTTTACGACAGGGGAATGGCCACACCTTC
TRBJ1-1 | . | TRBV3-1/TRBV3-2 | once | CASSQGQFRTEAFF | TGTGCCAGCAGCCAAGGGCAGTTTCGGACTGAAGCTTTCTTT
TRBJ1-4 | . | TRBV15 | . | CATSRVNEKLFF | TGTGCCACCAGCAGAGTAAATGAAAAACTGTTTTTT
TRBJ2-1 | . | TRBV5-1 | . | CASSFLDGYNEQFF | TGCGCCAGCAGCTTCCTGGACGGGTACAATGAGCAGTTCTTC
TRBJ2-2 | . | TRBV7-7 | . | CASSFGGNSNTGELFF | TGTGCTAGCAGCTTCGGGGGAAATTCGAACACCGGGGAGCTGTTTTTT
TRBJ1-3 | . | TRBV7-8 | . | CASSLSGPRYSGNTIYF | TGTGCCAGCAGCTTAAGTGGTCCCCGATACTCTGGAAACACCATATATTTT
TRBJ2-2 | . | TRBV29-1 | . | CSVEAVNTGELFF | TGCAGCGTTGAGGCCGTGAACACCGGGGAGCTGTTTTTT
TRBJ1-1 | TRBD1 | TRBV5-8 | once | CASSSGQGGGTEAFF | TGTGCCAGCAGCTCGGGACAGGGAGGAGGCACTGAAGCTTTCTTT
TRBJ1-5 | . | TRBV6-2/TRBV6-3 | . | CASTPGGGNQPQHF | TGTGCCAGCACCCCGGGGGGGGGCAATCAGCCCCAGCATTTT
TRBJ2-1 | TRBD2 | TRBV7-9 | . | CASSLRSSGYNEQFF | TGTGCCAGCAGCTTACGTTCTAGCGGATACAATGAGCAGTTCTTC
TRBJ2-3 | TRBD2 | TRBV9 | . | CASSVKAGRGDVDTQYF | TGTGCCAGCAGCGTAAAAGCTGGGCGGGGGGACGTGGATACGCAGTATTTT
TRBJ2-7 | TRBD2 | TRBV5-4 | . | CASSLDSGRSMSSYEQYF | TGTGCCAGCAGCTTGGATAGCGGGAGGTCGATGAGCTCCTACGAGCAGTACTTC
TRBJ1-1 | TRBD1 | TRBV13 | . | CASSPAAQGMNTEAFF | TGTGCCAGCAGCCCGGCAGCACAGGGGATGAACACTGAAGCTTTCTTT
TRBJ1-3 | . | TRBV5-1 | . | CASSFSGTGNTIYF | TGCGCCAGCAGCTTTTCAGGGACTGGAAACACCATATATTTT
TRBJ1-2 | TRBD1 | TRBV27 | . | CASTATGDYGYTF | TGTGCCAGCACCGCTACAGGGGACTATGGCTACACCTTC
TRBJ2-3 | . | TRBV20-1 | . | CSAKVADTQYF | TGCAGTGCTAAAGTAGCGGATACGCAGTATTTT
TRBJ1-5 | . | TRBV7-2 | . | CASSLGPDGGQPQHF | TGTGCCAGCAGCTTGGGCCCAGACGGGGGTCAGCCCCAGCATTTT
TRBJ1-6 | TRBD1 | TRBV6-5 | . | CASSFRSGQGRTPLHF | TGTGCCAGCAGTTTTAGATCTGGACAGGGGCGTACACCCCTCCACTTT
TRBJ1-6 | . | TRBV11-2 | . | CASSPAALRNSPLHF | TGTGCCAGCAGCCCCGCGGCGCTGAGAAATTCACCCCTCCACTTT
TRBJ2-1 | . | TRBV14 | . | CASSQLGIGYYNEQFF | TGTGCCAGCAGCCAACTGGGGATAGGGTACTACAATGAGCAGTTCTTC
TRBJ1-3 | . | TRBV3-1/TRBV3-2 | few | CASSQGSRSGNTIYF | TGTGCCAGCAGCCAAGGGAGCAGGAGTGGAAACACCATATATTTT
TRBJ1-1 | . | TRBV14 | . | CASSLLGRTPEAFF | TGTGCCAGCAGTTTACTTGGTCGGACCCCTGAAGCTTTCTTT
TRBJ2-7 | . | TRBV5-1 | . | CASSLAELEGYSYEQYF | TGCGCCAGCAGCTTGGCCGAATTGGAAGGATACTCCTACGAGCAGTACTTC